This T cell receptor (beta chain) was captured in a study of identical twins. Each CDR3 protein is one row after TCRdb ran MiXCR on the 5' RACE reads. The data show a few hundred thousand distinct CDR3 sequences, with nearly 10% seen just once and 2.5% to 3.5% held by the top ten. The CDR3 runs 12 residues. Germline loops: CDR1 SGHTA, CDR2 FQGNSA. V lost 0 bases and J 7 bases, leaving 4 bases between the germline ends. These same data were also listed under a study on yellow fever vaccine responses in identical twins. That study reports: Twins' vaccine T cell responses reportedly seemed partly convergent and partly personalized.

The sequencing input was PBMCs. The chain uses TRBV7-2 and TRBJ2-4; D gene ambiguous. The origin of this receptor is a woman younger than 30 in good health. CDR3 bases: TGTGCCAGCAGCTTAGCGCGGAACATTCAGTACTTC. Translation: CASSLARNIQYF.